This paragraph covers one T cell receptor beta chain sequence. The CDR3 loop spans 16 amino acids. Germline lookup yields CDR1 SEHNR and CDR2 FQNEAQ (reference sequence). Trimming cost V 4 bases and J 0 bases; bases outside gene matches: 3. As handled by the study authors: Estimation of nucleated cell counts relied on the amplification of reference gene primers. The assay was immunoSEQ multiplex PCR, and TCRdb's table has in-frame clones only and misses some. V and J calls and clone size follow that table, whereas D and trimming were derived from the DNA. Found here are roughly 350,000 clones, more than 70% of them singletons; the top ten hold about 9.4%. The sample is drawn from a study of blood T cell repertoires in COVID-19. Background on the study: Both acute and convalescent COVID-19 samples were obtained from the United States, Italy and Spain. Nucleic acid was either cDNA or gDNA, and it came from T cells, B-cell-depleted T cells, or PBMCs.

During active infection, Seattle patients enrolled and were then monitored through disease. The clonotype was recovered from a woman younger than 45 with COVID-19, enrolled during active disease. V is TRBV7-9 and J is TRBJ2-3, with 11 bases matching TRBD2. Sample: peripheral blood. DNA of the CDR3: TGTGCCAGCAGCTCCCTAGCGGGAGGCAGCACAGATACGCAGTATTTT. It translates to CASSSLAGGSTDTQYF.